This T cell receptor beta chain was recovered during a study of blood T cell repertoires in COVID-19 (TCRdb year 2020). A note on the overall study: The collaborator samples originated in the United States, Italy and Spain and spanned the acute and convalescent phases of COVID-19. The repertoires were released in a freely available public database meant as a resource for research on the immune response to SARS-CoV-2. Where available, HLA class I and class II types were obtained from metadata supplied by the sample provider rather than from assay-based typing. Subjects who had been exposed to COVID-19, were actively infected with it, or had recovered from it provided the deeply sampled blood TCRbeta repertoires that made up the dataset. The material from the prospective study consisted of cDNA or gDNA derived from T cells, B-cell-depleted T cells, or PBMCs. Samples were obtained from the ongoing ImmuneRACE study (first 160 participants) and from 1,254 subjects provided by 6 global collaborators. Nearly every sample came with metadata listing a de-identified subject ID, COVID-19 status, age in years and sex. Beyond this particular receptor, the publication reports: The amount of clinical and demographic metadata varied by source and participant and was provided uncurated.

TCRbeta CDR3 regions were amplified from genomic DNA by means of the immunoSEQ Assay, a bias-controlled multiplex PCR. From the authors' description of their analysis: Nucleated cell counts per sample were estimated from amplification of reference gene primers within the assay. To quantify the absolute abundance of each unique TCRbeta CDR3 rearrangement, sequence reads were collapsed and filtered. Productive Simpson clonality was computed per sample as the square root of Simpson's diversity index over productive rearrangements. Not all clones reach the TCRdb copy of this immuneACCESS table, which keeps in-frame sequences only. Checked studies attribute under half of the gap to unresolved V genes and leave the rest unexplained. The V and J calls and clone size come from that table; D and trimming were worked out from the DNA. Within this sample are 250,000 or so clones, with approximately 90% of them counted one time only. Clones ranked in the top ten supply just over 2.5% of the sample.

V is shortened by 4 bases, J by 4 bases, and the region joining them spans 19 bases. Counted from cysteine to phenylalanine, this CDR3 has 15 amino acids. The read is trimmed to its CDR3 DNA, 45 bases read in frame from base 1. In the germline V gene, CDR1 corresponds to SQVTM and CDR2 to ANQGSEA. Comments on this clone: No antigen is known for it. Nothing much larger sits one base from this clone, and base qualities are not available.

Enrolling through a virtual design, the prospective study's participants ranged in age from about 18 to 89 years and lived across 20 to 25 United States geographic areas. In the prospective study, participants were assigned to cohorts based on the clinical history participants reported in a screening survey and a study questionnaire. In the prospective study, mobile phlebotomists collected whole blood, serum and a nasopharyngeal or oropharyngeal swab from each participant. Additional blood draws and questionnaires over an approximately two-month period could optionally be provided by prospective study participants. Before DNA extraction, blood samples from the prospective study were shipped at room temperature or frozen.

The clonotype originates from a woman in her thirties with acute COVID-19. The chain was built from TRBV29-1 and TRBJ1-2, with the D gene not clear enough to name. The sequenced material came from PBMCs or T cells enriched from blood (not recorded which). The CDR3 has the sequence CSVAGIGEARYGYTF. The DNA sequence reads TGCAGCGTTGCCGGTATTGGGGAGGCCCGCTATGGCTACACCTTC.